This entry lists 32 T cell receptor beta chains sequenced from one sample in a study of cytotoxic CD8 clonotypes in ibrutinib-treated CLL. Clones were read by immunoSEQ multiplex PCR, and TCRdb kept only the in-frame ones, dropping some. The sample shows approximately 30,000 clones, almost 70% of them seen only once. The sequenced sample was PBMCs, obtained after 24 months of ibrutinib treatment. The source of these receptors is a human donor with chronic lymphocytic leukemia.

J is TRBJ1-2 and V is TRBV19; D ambiguous. Trimming left V 5 bases short and J 6 bases short, with 10 bases between. The CDR3 extends over 12 amino acids. In germline, CDR1 is LNHDA, CDR2 SQIVND (reference sequence). CDR3 region: CASSLGMDGYTF. CDR3 bases: TGTGCCAGTAGTCTCGGCATGGATGGCTACACCTTC.

This clone is judged medium-sized. The V and J genes are TRBV2 and TRBJ1-2, with D unclear. Germline V lookup: CDR1 SNHLY, CDR2 FYNNEI. There are 11 residues in the CDR3. V shed 6 bases and J shed 6 bases, with 8 bases lying between them. The CDR3 loop is CASSAEDGYTF. The CDR3 DNA sequence: TGTGCCAGCAGCGCTGAGGATGGCTACACCTTC.

The chain joins TRBV6-5 to TRBJ2-5; unclear D gene. CDR3 size: 13 residues. Trimming removed 2 bases at V and 5 bases at J, with 9 bases between. CDR1 and CDR2 (germline): MNHEY, SVGAGI. The CDR3 reads CASSYVSRETQYF. DNA of the CDR3: TGTGCCAGCAGTTACGTTTCCAGGGAGACCCAGTACTTC.

The chain combines TRBV9 with TRBJ2-1, with 11 bases that match TRBD2. Germline trimming cut 0 bases from V and 5 bases from J; bases unmatched to any gene: 10. This CDR3 region has 18 residues. CDR1 SGDLS and CDR2 YYNGEE come from the germline V gene. The CDR3 sequence is CASSVEGWGLAADNEQFF. CDR3 nucleotides: TGTGCCAGCAGCGTAGAGGGGTGGGGACTAGCGGCAGACAATGAGCAGTTCTTC.

The V and J genes are TRBV30 and TRBJ2-1; tentative D call: TRBD2 (5 bases). Germline CDR1 reads GTSNPN; CDR2 reads SVGIG (reference sequence). The CDR3 contains 12 residues. V shed 3 bases and J shed 8 bases, with 11 bases lying between them. The CDR3 here is CAWSLAGDEQFF. The CDR3, as DNA: TGTGCCTGGAGCCTAGCTGGGGATGAGCAGTTCTTC.

Regarding this clone: Relative to the germline gene, one junction end is altered; a read error may explain this. The rearrangement joins TRBV6-6 to TRBJ2-7; D remains ambiguous. The CDR3 contains 13 residues. CDR1 is MNHNY and CDR2 is SVGAGI in the germline V gene (reference sequence). The CDR3 nucleotides are TGTGCCAGCAGTTACCCCGACCGGTACGGGCAGTACTTC. Its protein product is CASSYPDRYGQYF.

The chain links TRBV2 to TRBJ1-3; D is ambiguous. V was cut by 3 bases and J by 0 bases, with 9 bases left in between. The CDR3 has 15 residues. Germline V gene data show CDR1 as SNHLY and CDR2 as FYNNEI. The CDR3 DNA reads TGTGCCAGCAGTGATTGGACCCTCTCTGGAAACACCATATATTTT. Translating gives CASSDWTLSGNTIYF.

The V and J genes are TRBV7-9 and TRBJ2-7; tentative D call: TRBD1 (5 bases). V lost 5 bases and J 0 bases, leaving 11 bases between the germline ends. Germline CDR1 is SEHNR and CDR2 is FQNEAQ (reference sequence). The CDR3 sequence is 14 residues long. This CDR3 is CASSEDRASYEQYF. In DNA form, the CDR3 reads TGTGCCAGCAGCGAAGACAGAGCCTCCTACGAGCAGTACTTC.

This sequence joins TRBV7-9 and TRBJ2-7; D gene unclear. The CDR3 has 12 residues. The V gene's germline CDR1 is SEHNR and CDR2 FQNEAQ (reference sequence). Deletions cut 5 bases from V and 2 bases from J, with 7 bases between. CDR3 sequence (DNA): TGTGCCAGCAGCCCTTTACCCTACGAGCAGTACTTC. Its translation: CASSPLPYEQYF.

The gene calls are TRBV28 and TRBJ2-1; a weak D match, TRBD1 (5 bases). V lost 0 bases to trimming and J lost 0 bases, with 12 bases between them. Germline V gene sequence: CDR1 MDHEN, CDR2 SYDVKM. The CDR3 loop spans 17 amino acids. The CDR3 is CASSLWTARSSYNEQFF. The CDR3 coding sequence is TGTGCCAGCAGTTTATGGACAGCCCGGAGCTCCTACAATGAGCAGTTCTTC.

In its sample, this clone was seen a few times. The chain is built from TRBV6-5 and TRBJ1-2; no reliable D call. V lost 2 bases and J 0 bases, leaving 7 bases between the germline ends. Germline loops: CDR1 MNHEY, CDR2 SVGAGI. CDR3 length: 14 residues. The CDR3 DNA sequence: TGTGCCAGCAGTTACGGCATTCCTAACTATGGCTACACCTTC. Residues: CASSYGIPNYGYTF.

This clone showed up just once. The rearrangement links TRBV6-5 to TRBJ1-3; D might be TRBD1 (5 bases). The V gene lost 8 bases and the J gene lost 0 bases, with 14 bases spanning the gap. The CDR3 loop spans 15 amino acids. Germline V lookup: CDR1 MNHEY, CDR2 SVGAGI. The CDR3 sequence is CASGGGGSSGNTIYF. CDR3 coding DNA: TGTGCCAGCGGTGGGGGAGGGAGCTCTGGAAACACCATATATTTT.

The V and J genes are TRBV28 and TRBJ1-5, with TRBD1 matching 7 bases. Per germline, CDR1 MDHEN and CDR2 SYDVKM. This CDR3 is 15 amino acids long. Unmatched junction bases numbered 8, after V lost 5 bases and J lost 4 bases. This CDR3 reads CASSPETGLNQPQHF. The CDR3 coding sequence is TGTGCCAGCAGTCCCGAGACAGGGTTAAATCAGCCCCAGCATTTT.

V gene TRBV6-5 combines with J gene TRBJ2-1; the match to TRBD1 covers 11 bases. Germline lookup yields CDR1 MNHEY and CDR2 SVGAGI. This CDR3 spans 15 amino acids. With V trimmed by 2 bases and J by 6 bases, 3 bases remained unmatched. The CDR3 bases are TGTGCCAGCAGTTACCACGGGACAGGGGGCAATGAGCAGTTCTTC. This sequence encodes CASSYHGTGGNEQFF.

The CDR3, as DNA: TGTGCCAGCAGCTTAGGGGGCGGGCGGTTCTCTGGGGCCAACGTCCTGACTTTC. This codes for CASSLGGGRFSGANVLTF. This chain links TRBV7-3 with TRBJ2-6, with D possibly being TRBD1 (6 bases). Germline V CDR1 and CDR2: SGHTA, FQGTGA. The CDR3 runs 18 residues. V was shortened by 2 bases and J by 0 bases, with 14 bases between the two germline ends.

J is TRBJ2-7 and V is TRBV6-5; possible D gene TRBD2, 6 bases. The CDR3 has 12 residues. Germline V gene sequence: CDR1 MNHEY, CDR2 SVGAGI. With 1 base removed from V and 6 bases from J, the gap between germline ends came to 7 bases. CDR3 loop: CASSYWRGEQYF. The CDR3 coding sequence is TGTGCCAGCAGTTACTGGAGGGGCGAGCAGTACTTC.

The V call is TRBV5-1, the J call TRBJ2-1, with TRBD1 matching 9 bases. The V gene end was trimmed by 4 bases and the J gene end by 9 bases; junction bases not matched to a gene: 14. The CDR3 covers 16 residues. In germline, CDR1 is SGHRS, CDR2 YFSETQ. As DNA, the CDR3 is TGCGCCAGCAGCAAGACCGGGACAGGGTGGGACACTGAGCAGTTCTTC. It yields the protein CASSKTGTGWDTEQFF.

This CDR3 is CASSLQGGREKLFF. The DNA of the CDR3 is TGTGCCAGCAGCTTACAGGGTGGGAGAGAAAAACTGTTTTTT. The J gene is TRBJ1-4, the V gene TRBV7-2, with TRBD1 as a possible D gene (5 bases). Germline V lookup: CDR1 SGHTA, CDR2 FQGNSA. The CDR3 is 14 amino acids. Between the trimmed V and J ends, which lost 2 bases and 8 bases, there was a span of 12 bases.

Here the CDR3 reads CASSFGTSGGLRETQYF. The CDR3 region has the DNA TGCGCCAGCAGCTTCGGGACTAGCGGGGGGTTAAGAGAGACCCAGTACTTC. The chain combines TRBV5-1 with TRBJ2-5, with 15 bases matching TRBD2. The germline CDR1 and CDR2 sequences are SGHRS and YFSETQ. The CDR3 consists of 17 residues. With 2 bases clipped from V and 4 bases from J, the junction kept 6 bases outside the gene matches. The variable domain in full, with the rest retrieved from reference TRBV5-1 and TRBJ2-5, is KAGVTQTPRYLIKTRGQQVTLSCSPISGHRSVSWYQQTPGQGLQFLFEYFSETQRNKGNFPGRFSGRQFSNSRSEMNVSTLELGDSALYLCASSFGTSGGLRETQYFGPGTRLLVL.

The V and J genes are TRBV10-2 and TRBJ2-2; 7 bases are a match to TRBD2. There are 15 residues in the CDR3. Germline lookup yields CDR1 WSHSY and CDR2 SAAADI. V lost 2 bases and J lost 5; bases outside the gene matches: 5. In nucleotides, the CDR3 is TGCGCCAGCAGTGAGACTAGCGTGGGAACCGGGGAGCTGTTTTTT. Protein: CASSETSVGTGELFF.

This clone has ten or more counts. The chain recombines TRBV6-1 with TRBJ2-7; TRBD1 is a possible D gene (6 bases). Germline lookup yields CDR1 MNHNS and CDR2 SASEGT. Trimming pared 5 bases from V and 4 bases from J, leaving 12 bases between. CDR3 length: 13 amino acids. The DNA of the CDR3 is TGTGCCAGCAGTAACAGGGCCCTATACGAGCAGTACTTC. It translates to CASSNRALYEQYF.

In its sample, this clone was seen a few times. CDR3 DNA: TGTGCCAGCACCCTGGGGGGAGAGACCCAGTACTTC. Residues: CASTLGGETQYF. This chain joins TRBV7-6 and TRBJ2-5, with TRBD2 as a possible D gene (6 bases). From germline, CDR1 is SGHVS and CDR2 FNYEAQ. The CDR3 loop spans 12 amino acids. Deletions cut 7 bases from V and 4 bases from J, with 10 bases between.

The chain links TRBV28 to TRBJ1-2; weak D call: TRBD1 (6 bases). CDR3 size: 12 residues. CDR1 and CDR2 from the germline V gene are MDHEN and SYDVKM. V lost 8 bases and J lost 2, with 9 bases in between. The CDR3 DNA reads TGTGCCAGCTCAGACAGGAACTATGGCTACACCTTC. Protein product: CASSDRNYGYTF.

This chain connects TRBV25-1 to TRBJ2-7, with D possibly TRBD1 on 5 matching bases. Between the trimmed V and J ends, which lost 4 bases and 6 bases, there was a span of 19 bases. The CDR3 extends over 15 amino acids. Looked up from germline, CDR1 is MGHDK and CDR2 is SYGVNS. CDR3 loop: CASSAHGSQDSEQYF. For the CDR3, the DNA is TGTGCCAGCAGTGCCCATGGATCTCAAGACAGCGAGCAGTACTTC.

This chain links TRBV15 with TRBJ2-7, with TRBD2 as a possible D gene (5 bases). This CDR3 is built from 14 residues. Per the germline V gene, CDR1 is LNHNV and CDR2 is YYDKDF (reference sequence). Trimming took 4 bases from V and 1 from J, leaving 11 bases between them. The CDR3 DNA reads TGTGCCACCAGCACAAACAGCGGTTCCTACGAGCAGTACTTC. Encoded protein: CATSTNSGSYEQYF. Filled out from reference TRBV15 and TRBJ2-7, the complete variable domain reads DAMVIQNPRYQVTQFGKPVTLSCSQTLNHNVMYWYQQKSSQAPKLLFHYYDKDFNNEADTPDNFQSRRPNTSFCFLDIRSPGLGDTAMYLCATSTNSGSYEQYFGPGTRLTVT.

The chain is built from TRBV28 and TRBJ2-7, with D uncertain. Germline CDR1 MDHEN, CDR2 SYDVKM. The CDR3 totals 11 residues. Between the trimmed V and J ends, which lost 4 bases and 6 bases, there was a span of 7 bases. In nucleotides, the CDR3 is TGTGCCAGCAGTTCCCCCCTCGAGCAGTACTTC. Its translation is CASSSPLEQYF.

The CDR3 sequence: CATSFSGGPPPGELFF. The CDR3 nucleotides read TGTGCCACCAGCTTTAGCGGGGGGCCCCCCCCCGGGGAGCTGTTTTTT. The chain combines TRBV15 with TRBJ2-2, with 10 bases that match TRBD2. Germline-derived CDR1 and CDR2 are LNHNV and YYDKDF (reference sequence). CDR3 length equals 16 residues. The J segment lost 6 bases and the V segment lost 5 bases, leaving 9 bases of the junction unmatched.

The chain recombines TRBV6-5 with TRBJ1-4; possible D gene TRBD1, 5 bases. This CDR3 comprises 14 residues. The germline V and J ends were trimmed by 2 bases and 8 bases, with 12 bases remaining between them. Germline lookup yields CDR1 MNHEY and CDR2 SVGAGI. CDR3 DNA sequence: TGTGCCAGCAGTTACGAGGGGAGAGAGGAAAAACTGTTTTTT. Residues: CASSYEGREEKLFF.

The table lists this clone with many counts. The chain uses TRBV6-5 and TRBJ1-5; tentative D call: TRBD1 (5 bases). Trimming took 6 bases from V and 11 from J, leaving 20 bases between them. Per germline, CDR1 MNHEY and CDR2 SVGAGI. This CDR3 has 14 amino acids. The CDR3, as DNA: TGTGCCAGCAGCGGGGGAGGGCAGGGTATGGCCCAGCATTTT. Its protein is CASSGGGQGMAQHF.

This clone was detected only a few times. The rearrangement links TRBV29-1 to TRBJ1-1; D unclear. Per the germline V gene, CDR1 is SQVTM and CDR2 is ANQGSEA. The CDR3 loop spans 11 amino acids. V lost 8 bases, J lost 1 base, and 8 bases lay in between. CDR3 sequence (DNA): TGCAGCTCCGGACGGAACACTGAAGCTTTCTTT. Amino acid sequence: CSSGRNTEAFF.

The J gene is TRBJ1-4, the V gene TRBV19; TRBD1 matches 9 bases. The CDR3 contains 14 residues. Germline assignment: CDR1 LNHDA and CDR2 SQIVND (reference sequence). The junction had 6 bases not matched to a gene; V was cut back by 6 bases and J by 7 bases. CDR3 coding DNA: TGTGCCAGTAGACCGGACAGGGGAGGTGAAAAACTGTTTTTT. This codes for CASRPDRGGEKLFF.

This clone was seen a few times. The J gene is TRBJ1-6, the V gene TRBV6-1; weak D call: TRBD1 (6 bases). The CDR3 length is 15 residues. Looked up from germline, CDR1 is MNHNS and CDR2 is SASEGT. V lost 6 bases and J 7 bases, leaving 16 bases between the germline ends. The CDR3 protein is CASRLSRGTNSPLHF. The DNA of the CDR3 is TGTGCCAGCAGGCTATCTAGGGGGACGAATTCACCCCTCCACTTT.